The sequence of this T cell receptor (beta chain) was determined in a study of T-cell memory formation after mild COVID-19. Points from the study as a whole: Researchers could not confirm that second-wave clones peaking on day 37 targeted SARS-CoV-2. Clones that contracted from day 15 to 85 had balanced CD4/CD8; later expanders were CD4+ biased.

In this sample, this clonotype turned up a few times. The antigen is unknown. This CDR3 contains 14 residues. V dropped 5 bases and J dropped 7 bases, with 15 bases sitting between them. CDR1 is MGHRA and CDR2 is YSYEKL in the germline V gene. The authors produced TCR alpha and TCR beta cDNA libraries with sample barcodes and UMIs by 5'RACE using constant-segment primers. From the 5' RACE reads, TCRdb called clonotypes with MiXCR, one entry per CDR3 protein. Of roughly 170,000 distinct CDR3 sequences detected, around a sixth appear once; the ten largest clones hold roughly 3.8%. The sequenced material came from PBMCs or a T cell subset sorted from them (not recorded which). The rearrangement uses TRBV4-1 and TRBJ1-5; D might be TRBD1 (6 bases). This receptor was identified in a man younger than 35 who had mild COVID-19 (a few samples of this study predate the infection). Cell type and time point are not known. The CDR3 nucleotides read TGCGCCAGCAGCACCACAGGGTGGGGACAGCCCCAGCATTTT. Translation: CASSTTGWGQPQHF.